This T cell receptor beta chain was obtained from a study of T cell responses to AZD1222 COVID-19 vaccine. Overall study results and limits: Two AZD1222 administrations were followed by greater Spike-specific TCR breadth and depth.

The repertoire was sequenced with immunoSEQ multiplex PCR; TCRdb's copy has only in-frame clones and lacks some. The sample lists 55,000 to 65,000 clones; 60% to 85% were seen once. This CDR3 contains 14 residues. Germline CDR1 and CDR2: GTSNPN and SVGIG (reference sequence). Trimming took off 1 base at V and 9 bases at J, with 16 bases between the two ends. Comment on this clone: As yet, its antigen is unknown.

The sequence derives from an adult who received the AZD1222 COVID-19 vaccine. The J gene is TRBJ1-5, the V gene TRBV30, with D possibly being TRBD1 (6 bases). Sequencing was performed on peripheral blood, taken 28 days after the second AZD1222 dose. CDR3 sequence: CAWSGGQRGGPQHF. CDR3 DNA: TGTGCCTGGAGTGGAGGACAGCGTGGTGGGCCCCAGCATTTT. The whole variable domain, filled in from reference TRBV30 and TRBJ1-5, reads SQTIHQWPATLVQPVGSPLSLECTVEGTSNPNLYWYRQAAGRGLQLLFYSVGIGQISSEVPQNLSASRPQDRQFILSSKKLLLSDSGFYLCAWSGGQRGGPQHFGDGTRLSIL.